The rows below give T cell receptor beta chains drawn from one sample of a study of blood T cell repertoires in COVID-19. Assay: immunoSEQ multiplex PCR; the TCRdb copy retains only in-frame clones and omits some. The sample comprises about 150,000 clones, around 91% of which are singletons, and roughly 15% rests with the top ten. The source material was peripheral blood. All receptors come from a woman in her thirties or forties with acute or convalescent COVID-19. The CDR3 runs from the conserved cysteine through the conserved F or W. The D gene is left open where the match is weak. A row's size may be missing; if present it is once, few, many or a size class.

cdr3_nt: TGTGCCAGCAGCTTAGCCGTCTCCAGAGCGGGAGAAGAGACCCAGTACTTC; cdr3_aa: CASSLAVSRAGEETQYF; v_call: TRBV7-9; clone_size: .; j_call: TRBJ2-5; d_call: TRBD2
cdr3_nt: TGTGCCAGCAGTGAAGTCAGGGGGCGAGATACGCAGTATTTT; cdr3_aa: CASSEVRGRDTQYF; v_call: TRBV6-1; clone_size: .; j_call: TRBJ2-3; d_call: TRBD1
cdr3_nt: TGTGCCAGCAGTTCCGCCTACGAGCAGTACTTC; cdr3_aa: CASSSAYEQYF; v_call: TRBV27; clone_size: .; j_call: TRBJ2-7; d_call: .
cdr3_nt: TGTGCCAGCAGCCAAGTGGGCGGGGCGTACCAAGAGACCCAGTACTTC; cdr3_aa: CASSQVGGAYQETQYF; v_call: TRBV4-2; clone_size: .; j_call: TRBJ2-5; d_call: .
cdr3_nt: TGTGCCAGCAGCTTAACAGGGGGAGGTGTGAGAGAGCAGTACTTC; cdr3_aa: CASSLTGGGVREQYF; v_call: TRBV11-2; clone_size: .; j_call: TRBJ2-7; d_call: TRBD1
cdr3_nt: TGTGCCTGTTCCCGGGATCGAGAGACCCAGTACTTC; cdr3_aa: CACSRDRETQYF; v_call: TRBV2; clone_size: .; j_call: TRBJ2-5; d_call: .
cdr3_nt: TGTGCCAGCAGCTTCGGGGGGAACAAAAACATTCAGTACTTC; cdr3_aa: CASSFGGNKNIQYF; v_call: TRBV5-6; clone_size: .; j_call: TRBJ2-4; d_call: TRBD2
cdr3_nt: TGTGCCAGCAGCTTAACAGGAGTAGCGAGGAGCACAGATACGCAGTATTTT; cdr3_aa: CASSLTGVARSTDTQYF; v_call: TRBV7-3; clone_size: .; j_call: TRBJ2-3; d_call: .
cdr3_nt: TGTGCCAGCAAAACGGGGGGGCCGGGTGAGCAGTTCTTC; cdr3_aa: CASKTGGPGEQFF; v_call: TRBV2; clone_size: .; j_call: TRBJ2-1; d_call: TRBD2
cdr3_nt: TGTGCCAGCAGCCGGATACCGGGACAGGGGGCATCCGGGGCCAACGTCCTGACTTTC; cdr3_aa: CASSRIPGQGASGANVLTF; v_call: TRBV4-2; clone_size: .; j_call: TRBJ2-6; d_call: TRBD1
cdr3_nt: TGTGCCAGTAGTATAGACAAGAACAGGGAGTATTCACCCCTCCACTTT; cdr3_aa: CASSIDKNREYSPLHF; v_call: TRBV19; clone_size: .; j_call: TRBJ1-6; d_call: .
cdr3_nt: TGTGCCAGCTCACCACCGAATGAAGCGGGAGCAGATACGCAGTATTTT; cdr3_aa: CASSPPNEAGADTQYF; v_call: TRBV18; clone_size: .; j_call: TRBJ2-3; d_call: TRBD2
cdr3_nt: TGTGCCAGCAGCATGTCCGGGACACCGAGCTCCTACGAGCAGTACTTC; cdr3_aa: CASSMSGTPSSYEQYF; v_call: TRBV11-2; clone_size: .; j_call: TRBJ2-7; d_call: .
cdr3_nt: TGTGCCAGCAGCCAAGGTATTAACTACGAGCAGTACTTC; cdr3_aa: CASSQGINYEQYF; v_call: TRBV3-1/TRBV3-2; clone_size: .; j_call: TRBJ2-7; d_call: .
cdr3_nt: TGCAGCGGGCTACAGGGGTCCAAAAACATTCAGTACTTC; cdr3_aa: CSGLQGSKNIQYF; v_call: TRBV29-1; clone_size: .; j_call: TRBJ2-4; d_call: TRBD1
cdr3_nt: TGTGCCAGCAGCTTGTACTGGGGGGATTCACCCCTCCACTTT; cdr3_aa: CASSLYWGDSPLHF; v_call: TRBV5-6; clone_size: .; j_call: TRBJ1-6; d_call: .
cdr3_nt: TGTGCCATCAGTGATCCTAGCGGGAGGGCCGGGACCAAAAACATTCAGTACTTC; cdr3_aa: CAISDPSGRAGTKNIQYF; v_call: TRBV10-3; clone_size: once; j_call: TRBJ2-4; d_call: TRBD2
cdr3_nt: TGCAGCGTTACGACAGGGTCGGGGCGTTATGGCTACACCTTC; cdr3_aa: CSVTTGSGRYGYTF; v_call: TRBV29-1; clone_size: .; j_call: TRBJ1-2; d_call: TRBD1
cdr3_nt: TGTGCCAGCAGTTCGCGTAGCTACACCATATATTTT; cdr3_aa: CASSSRSYTIYF; v_call: TRBV28; clone_size: .; j_call: TRBJ1-3; d_call: .
cdr3_nt: TGTGCCAGCAGCCCAGAACAGGGGTTCTATACTGAAGCTTTCTTT; cdr3_aa: CASSPEQGFYTEAFF; v_call: TRBV11-2; clone_size: .; j_call: TRBJ1-1; d_call: TRBD1
cdr3_nt: TGTGCCAGTACCGCTGGGGGGACAGGGATCTATGGCTACACCTTC; cdr3_aa: CASTAGGTGIYGYTF; v_call: TRBV19; clone_size: .; j_call: TRBJ1-2; d_call: TRBD1
cdr3_nt: TGCGCCAGCAGCTTCTGGGACAAGTCCTCTGGAAACACCATATATTTT; cdr3_aa: CASSFWDKSSGNTIYF; v_call: TRBV5-1; clone_size: .; j_call: TRBJ1-3; d_call: .
cdr3_nt: TGTGCCAGCAGTGAAGCTGGAATAGGACAGGGGGCTAGGGAGCAGTACTTC; cdr3_aa: CASSEAGIGQGAREQYF; v_call: TRBV6-1; clone_size: .; j_call: TRBJ2-7; d_call: TRBD1
cdr3_nt: TGCAGCGTTGACGTTGGCGTCCAGGGGCAGTTCTTC; cdr3_aa: CSVDVGVQGQFF; v_call: TRBV29-1; clone_size: .; j_call: TRBJ2-1; d_call: .
cdr3_nt: TGTGCCAGCAGCTTATTATCCGGGAGATCACCCCTCCACTTT; cdr3_aa: CASSLLSGRSPLHF; v_call: TRBV7-2; clone_size: .; j_call: TRBJ1-6; d_call: .
cdr3_nt: TGTGCCAGCAGCACTCGGGAAGTACCCTCCTACAATGAGCAGTTCTTC; cdr3_aa: CASSTREVPSYNEQFF; v_call: TRBV11-2; clone_size: .; j_call: TRBJ2-1; d_call: .
cdr3_nt: TGTGCCAGCAGCGGGTTAGCGGGATCCAGCACAGATACGCAGTATTTT; cdr3_aa: CASSGLAGSSTDTQYF; v_call: TRBV9; clone_size: once; j_call: TRBJ2-3; d_call: TRBD2
cdr3_nt: TGCGCCAGCAGCTTTTCTAGCTTAGAGACCCAGTACTTC; cdr3_aa: CASSFSSLETQYF; v_call: TRBV5-1; clone_size: .; j_call: TRBJ2-5; d_call: .